The 30 T cell receptor beta chains below all came from one sample that was sequenced in a study of metastatic and nonmetastatic thyroid tumors. Thyroid surgery had not been preceded by any treatment in any patient. TCRdb used MiXCR to call clones anew from the PCR reads. In the table there are over 20,000 clones, roughly a quarter of which are singletons. The specimen sequenced was tumor tissue. The receptors here all came from a male donor with papillary thyroid cancer or a benign thyroid nodule (not recorded which). Some clones in this sample may be carry-over from other donors' samples.

As for this clone: The missing conserved phenylalanine or tryptophan at the end of this CDR3 makes a read error likely. No DNA is shown, since the ends of the CDR3 on it are uncertain; the CDR3 is the one TCRdb lists. The V call is TRBV11-2, the J call TRBJ2-7; no check of the table's D call, TRBD2, against the DNA was made. The CDR3 is 16 amino acids long, termini counted. Germline V CDR1 and CDR2: SGHAT, FQNNGV. CDR3 loop: CASSLDRGAGSYEHYL.

This clone was picked up many times. This chain uses TRBV20-1 with TRBJ2-2; 10 nucleotides match TRBD2. Trimming cost V 3 bases and J 3 bases; bases outside gene matches: 13. The CDR3 covers 18 residues. Per germline, CDR1 DFQATT and CDR2 SNEGSKA (reference sequence). CDR3: CSARDVASGSIDTGELFF. The CDR3 DNA sequence: TGCAGTGCTAGGGACGTGGCTAGCGGGAGTATCGACACCGGGGAGCTGTTTTTT.

This clone was counted ten times or more. The V and J genes are TRBV7-2 and TRBJ2-7; TRBD1 aligns across 10 bases. Looked up from germline, CDR1 is SGHTA and CDR2 is FQGNSA. The V segment lost 6 bases and the J segment 5 bases; nucleotides outside the gene matches: 10. CDR3 length equals 15 residues. The DNA for the CDR3 is TGTGCCAGCAGTCCTCCGGGACAGGGGACCAACGAGCAGTACTTC. This codes for CASSPPGQGTNEQYF.

The CDR3, as DNA: TGTGCCAGCCCTGGGGGCCCCCGGGAGGCGAACTGTGAAGCTTTCTTT. The encoded protein is CASPGGPREANCEAFF. This chain connects TRBV6-1 to TRBJ1-1, with D tentatively TRBD1 (6 bases). CDR3 length: 16 residues. Germline-derived CDR1 and CDR2 are MNHNS and SASEGT. V shed 8 bases and J shed 7 bases, with 26 bases lying between them.

This clone occurred many times. The chain couples TRBV4-1 to TRBJ1-5; D is ambiguous. V was pared by 1 base and J by 3 bases, with 7 bases between. From germline, CDR1 is MGHRA and CDR2 YSYEKL. This CDR3 comprises 14 residues. In nucleotides, the CDR3 is TGCGCCAGCAGCCAAGGTCAGCTCAATCAGCCCCAGCATTTT. Translation: CASSQGQLNQPQHF.

This clone rates as medium-sized. This sequence joins TRBV6-2 or TRBV6-3 and TRBJ2-7; no clear D gene. V was clipped by 5 bases and J by 7 bases, with 12 bases between them. Per germline, CDR1 MNHEY and CDR2 SVGEGT. The CDR3 is 12 amino acids. This CDR3 reads CASSLDWMEQYF. The CDR3 DNA reads as TGTGCCAGCAGTCTGGATTGGATGGAGCAGTACTTC.

This chain links TRBV20-1 with TRBJ2-7; TRBD1 agrees at 8 bases. The V gene's germline CDR1 is DFQATT and CDR2 SNEGSKA (reference sequence). This CDR3 comprises 15 residues. Trimming took 0 bases from V and 2 from J; bases not matched to a gene: 6. CDR3 sequence reads: CSARDAVQGAYEQYF. DNA of the CDR3: TGCAGTGCTAGAGATGCGGTACAGGGGGCCTACGAGCAGTACTTC.

There are many counts of this clone. The V call is TRBV5-4, the J call TRBJ2-1, with TRBD1 as a possible D gene (6 bases). The length of the CDR3 is 12 residues. The germline V gene encodes CDR1 SGHNT and CDR2 YYREEE (reference sequence). V shed 2 bases and J shed 8 bases, with 8 bases lying between them. DNA of the CDR3: TGTGCCAGCAGCTTTGGGGGCGATGAGCAGTTCTTC. This sequence encodes CASSFGGDEQFF.

This clone was picked up many times. This chain joins TRBV20-1 and TRBJ1-2, with unresolved D. Germline V gives CDR1 DFQATT, CDR2 SNEGSKA (reference sequence). V was trimmed by 6 bases and J by 1 base, leaving 12 bases between them. The CDR3 totals 13 residues. Here the CDR3 reads CSAGLVGNYGYTF. The DNA for the CDR3 is TGCAGTGCCGGACTGGTGGGTAACTATGGCTACACCTTC.

This clone came up many times. The V and J genes are TRBV10-3 and TRBJ2-7, with unresolved D. Germline values: CDR1 ENHRY, CDR2 SYGVKD. The CDR3 has 15 amino acids. Trimming removed 2 bases at V and 1 base at J, with 12 bases between. The CDR3 spells CAISEIGLKSYEQYF. For the CDR3, the DNA is TGTGCCATCAGTGAGATAGGCCTAAAATCCTACGAGCAGTACTTC.

This clone has ten or more counts. This may come from a read error, since a much larger clone is one base off. The same CDR3 also results from other DNA sequences found in this sample. The CDR3 spells CATQFAGGRGEQYF. Here the CDR3 DNA reads TGTGCCACTCAATTTGCGGGGGGGCGGGGGGAGCAGTACTTC. The chain couples TRBV28 to TRBJ2-7; 9 bases line up with TRBD2. The length of the CDR3 is 14 residues. The germline V gene encodes CDR1 MDHEN and CDR2 SYDVKM. Trimming cost V 10 bases and J 7 bases; bases outside gene matches: 14.

This clone was seen repeatedly, ten times or more. CDR3 in amino acids: CASSGWSVLGSPLHF. Written as DNA, the CDR3 is TGTGCCAGCAGCGGATGGAGTGTTCTTGGTTCACCCCTCCACTTT. This chain links TRBV2 with TRBJ1-6; D is unclear. CDR3 length: 15 amino acids. V lost 6 bases, J lost 9 bases, and 18 bases lay in between. Germline V CDR1 and CDR2: SNHLY, FYNNEI. Full variable domain (remainder filled in from reference TRBV2 and TRBJ1-6): EPEVTQTPSHQVTQMGQEVILRCVPISNHLYFYWYRQILGQKVEFLVSFYNNEISEKSEIFDDQFSVERPDGSNFTLKIRSTKLEDSAMYFCASSGWSVLGSPLHFGNGTRLTVT.

In its sample, this clone was seen many times. This chain uses TRBV9 with TRBJ1-6; D gene uncertain. V lost 4 bases, J lost 0 bases, and 11 bases lay in between. Looked up from germline, CDR1 is SGDLS and CDR2 is YYNGEE. This CDR3 contains 16 residues. The CDR3 nucleotides read TGTGCCAGCAGCTACCAATATGGCTCCTATAATTCACCCCTCCACTTT. It specifies CASSYQYGSYNSPLHF.

This clone was picked up a small number of times. The chain carries TRBV6-2 or TRBV6-3 and TRBJ1-6, with D hard to call. V was shortened by 0 bases and J by 7 bases, with 10 bases between the two germline ends. This CDR3 contains 15 residues. Germline CDR1 MNHEY, CDR2 SVGEGT. For the CDR3, the DNA is TGTGCCAGCAGTTACTCCGGCAGATTCAATTCACCCCTCCACTTT. Protein: CASSYSGRFNSPLHF.

There are many counts of this clone. The rearrangement links TRBV24-1 to TRBJ2-2, with unresolved D. CDR3 length equals 10 residues. Germline V gene lookup returns CDR1 KGHDR and CDR2 SFDVKD. V was shortened by 12 bases and J by 8 bases, with 9 bases between the two germline ends. Here the CDR3 reads CAPTVGELFF. The CDR3 DNA reads as TGTGCCCCTACCGTAGGGGAGCTGTTTTTT.

The sample holds many counts of this clone. The chain combines TRBV20-1 with TRBJ2-5; a possible D gene is TRBD2 (6 bases). The CDR3 has 14 amino acids. The germline CDR1 and CDR2 sequences are DFQATT and SNEGSKA (reference sequence). Trimming removed 0 bases at V and 5 bases at J, with 13 bases between. DNA for the CDR3: TGCAGTGCTAGAGATAGGGGCGCGGGGGAGACCCAGTACTTC. Protein sequence: CSARDRGAGETQYF.

At least ten counts were recorded for this clone. The gene calls are TRBV15 and TRBJ2-5; a possible D gene is TRBD1 (6 bases). Trimming took off 4 bases at V and 5 bases at J, with 8 bases between the two ends. Per the germline V gene, CDR1 is LNHNV and CDR2 is YYDKDF (reference sequence). The CDR3 is 12 residues long. CDR3 sequence: CATSTQGETQYF. DNA for the CDR3: TGTGCCACCAGCACCCAGGGGGAGACCCAGTACTTC.

This clone was recorded a few times. One end of the junction fails to match germline, which may point to a read error. The chain joins TRBV28 to TRBJ1-2, with D hard to call. CDR3 length: 16 amino acids. CDR1 and CDR2 from the germline V gene are MDHEN and SYDVKM. CDR3 sequence: CASSSSRWTTSYVYAF. The CDR3 DNA reads TGTGCCAGCAGTTCTAGCCGATGGACTACCTCCTATGTCTACGCCTTC.

Comments on this clone: A read error may account for a junction end that differs from germline. V and J are TRBV7-9 and TRBJ2-7; 10 bases line up with TRBD2. Per the germline V gene, CDR1 is SEHNR and CDR2 is FQNEAQ (reference sequence). This CDR3 spans 15 amino acids. The CDR3 sequence is CASILASGGSYELYF. CDR3 coding DNA: TGTGCCAGCATCTTAGCTAGCGGGGGCTCCTACGAGCTGTACTTC.

The table lists this clone with many counts. CDR3 DNA: TGTGCCAGCAGCTTGTTCGGGGAGGGAAATGAGCAGTTCTTC. It translates to CASSLFGEGNEQFF. The V gene is TRBV5-4, the J gene TRBJ2-1, with 7 bases lining up with TRBD2. Germline trimming cut 1 base from V and 7 bases from J; bases unmatched to any gene: 5. Germline CDR1 is SGHNT and CDR2 is YYREEE (reference sequence). The CDR3 is 14 residues long.

As to this clone: Just one base apart from a much larger clone, this may be a read error. The gene calls are TRBV7-3 and TRBJ2-3; D may correspond to TRBD1 or TRBD2 (5 bases each). Germline CDR1 SGHTA, CDR2 FQGTGA. This CDR3 spans 13 amino acids. The germline V and J ends were trimmed by 5 bases and 6 bases, with 12 bases remaining between them. This CDR3 is CASSARDLDTQYF. As DNA, the CDR3 is TGTGCCAGCAGCGCCCGGGACCTGGATACGCAGTATTTT.

This clone came up many times. V gene TRBV20-1 combines with J gene TRBJ2-7; 10 positions agree with TRBD2. V gave up 0 bases and J gave up 7 bases; unmatched junction bases: 6. Germline-derived CDR1 and CDR2 are DFQATT and SNEGSKA (reference sequence). The CDR3 runs to 14 residues. The CDR3 spells CSAREPSGSGEQYF. DNA for the CDR3: TGCAGTGCTAGAGAGCCTAGCGGGAGCGGTGAGCAGTACTTC.

This clone came up a few times. A much larger clonotype is one base distant, so this may be a read error. The chain combines TRBV6-1 with TRBJ1-5; maybe TRBD1 (5 bases). The CDR3 totals 16 residues. Between the trimmed V and J ends, which lost 6 bases and 3 bases, there was a span of 18 bases. In germline, CDR1 is MNHNS, CDR2 SASEGT. The CDR3 reads CASSLYRGVLNQPQHF. CDR3 nucleotide sequence: TGTGCCAGCAGCCTCTACCGGGGGGTCCTCAATCAGCCCCAGCATTTT.

This clone is classed as medium-sized. This chain connects TRBV20-1 to TRBJ1-2; D call uncertain. CDR3 size: 12 residues. V lost 3 bases, J lost 1 base, and 6 bases lay in between. Germline lookup yields CDR1 DFQATT and CDR2 SNEGSKA (reference sequence). The CDR3 DNA follows: TGCAGTGCTAGCCCAGTTAACTATGGCTACACCTTC. It codes for CSASPVNYGYTF.

In this sample, this clone turned up a few times. A much larger clone differs by one base, so this may be a read error. This chain joins TRBV6-2 or TRBV6-3 and TRBJ2-2; D remains ambiguous. This CDR3 comprises 14 residues. Germline-derived CDR1 and CDR2 are MNHEY and SVGEGT. The V and J ends lost 10 bases and 4 bases respectively, with 16 bases between them. The CDR3 coding sequence is TGTGCCATCAACCCGAACAGTGTCACCGGGGAGCTGTTTTTT. Protein sequence: CAINPNSVTGELFF.

Comments on this clone: A junction boundary mismatches the germline segment, possibly from a read error. V usage is TRBV10-1 and J usage is TRBJ2-1, with TRBD1 as a possible D gene (5 bases). CDR1 and CDR2 (germline): WNHNN, SYGVQD (reference sequence). The CDR3 covers 15 residues. CDR3 DNA: TGCGCCTGCAGTGAGAACCAGGGTGCGTACAATGAGCAGTTCTTC. It specifies CACSENQGAYNEQFF.

This clone was counted at least ten times. This chain uses TRBV19 with TRBJ1-1; D call uncertain. The CDR3 is 14 residues long. The germline CDR1 and CDR2 sequences are LNHDA and SQIVND (reference sequence). Trimming took 2 bases from V and 3 from J, leaving 10 bases between them. CDR3: CASSISDVHTEAFF. As DNA, the CDR3 is TGTGCCAGTAGTATATCCGATGTTCACACTGAAGCTTTCTTT.

This clone appeared many times. J is TRBJ2-3 and V is TRBV7-2, with 14 bases matching TRBD2. CDR1 is SGHTA and CDR2 is FQGNSA in the germline V gene. J lost 2 bases, V lost 5 bases, and 6 bases had no gene match. This CDR3 has 17 residues. The CDR3 DNA is TGTGCCAGCAGCAAGAGACTAGCGGGAGGGGACACAGATACGCAGTATTTT. Translation: CASSKRLAGGDTDTQYF.

In its sample, this clone was seen many times. The chain employs TRBV4-1 and TRBJ2-2, with D unclear. Germline V CDR1 and CDR2: MGHRA, YSYEKL. CDR3 size: 14 residues. V gave up 1 base and J gave up 4 bases, with 7 bases separating them. The CDR3 spells CASSQAETTGELFF. The CDR3 DNA follows: TGCGCCAGCAGCCAAGCGGAAACCACCGGGGAGCTGTTTTTT.

Many counts were recorded for this clone. This CDR3 is CASSLAVRNTGELFF. The CDR3 coding sequence is TGTGCCAGCTCCCTGGCGGTGAGAAACACCGGGGAGCTGTTTTTT. The rearrangement uses TRBV18 and TRBJ2-2; D gene unclear. Looked up from germline, CDR1 is KGHSH and CDR2 is LQKENI. The CDR3 is made up of 15 amino acids. The V and J ends lost 6 bases and 2 bases respectively, with 13 bases between them. Together with reference TRBV18 and TRBJ2-2, the CDR3 gives the full variable domain: NAGVMQNPRHLVRRRGQEARLRCSPMKGHSHVYWYRQLPEEGLKFMVYLQKENIIDESGMPKERFSAEFPKEGPSILRIQQVVRGDSAAYFCASSLAVRNTGELFFGEGSRLTVL.